The 2 T cell receptor beta chains below come from one sample, sequenced in a study of T cell changes during pregnancy in multiple sclerosis (dated by TCRdb to about 2019). Library prep was done by the immunoSEQ multiplex PCR assay. The immuneACCESS repertoire file appears here via TCRdb, limited to in-frame rearrangements. These files lack a portion of the clones; in checked studies, under half of the deficit traces to unresolved V genes, and the cause of the others is not known. The sample table holds 50,000 or so clones, of which about 92% were seen once. Around 0.5% of the sample is in the top ten clones. Here the sequenced sample was CD4+ T cells from peripheral blood mononuclear cells, taken after pregnancy. The receptors originated from a female donor with multiple sclerosis, enrolled in a pregnancy study.

The count of this clone is one. This rearrangement joins TRBV9 to TRBJ2-2, with 7 bases matching TRBD1. The length of the CDR3 is 17 residues. V was pared by 0 bases and J by 5 bases, with 10 bases of the junction left unmatched. Germline values: CDR1 SGDLS, CDR2 YYNGEE. The CDR3 loop reads CASSVGGGAGVTGELFF. The DNA of the CDR3 is TGTGCCAGCAGCGTAGGAGGGGGCGCGGGTGTAACCGGGGAGCTGTTTTTT.

The count of this clone is one. The gene calls are TRBV13 and TRBJ2-2, with TRBD1 matching over 8 bases. CDR3 length: 15 amino acids. V lost 5 bases, J lost 2 bases, and 4 bases stayed unmatched. The V gene's germline CDR1 is PRHDT and CDR2 FYEKMQ (reference sequence). CDR3 sequence: CASSVGQANTGELFF. CDR3 nucleotide sequence: TGTGCCAGCAGCGTGGGACAGGCAAACACCGGGGAGCTGTTTTTT.